Below, one T cell receptor (beta chain) is given with its context. Its cognate antigen has yet to be identified. One base away there is no much larger clone; base qualities are not given. Receptor amplification or capture employed 5' RACE. Sequencing used an Illumina HiSeq 2500. A second PCR of about 6 to 12 cycles was run with a J-beta primer mix and a sample-barcoded 5' primer. A template-switch 5' adaptor carrying 12 random nucleotides introduced a unique molecular identifier onto each TCR beta cDNA molecule. At least 2.5 million CDR3-containing paired-end reads were obtained from each sample. First-strand cDNA synthesis was performed from all RNA using the Mint cDNA synthesis kit, with priming by a TRBC-specific oligonucleotide. After uracil-DNA glycosylase treatment, a first 18-cycle PCR used universal primers M1SS and BC2_uni_R on all cDNA. Turning to the authors' computational methods: Each sample was normalized by randomly selecting 1 million high-quality reads, each carrying a distinct molecular identifier. Reads with shared molecular identifiers were discarded instead of being binned into consensus sequences. CDR3 identification, clonotype clustering and error correction used MiTCR with a Q25 quality threshold and the strictest error-elimination algorithm. A nonparametric unseen species model with Euler transformation was used to estimate lower-bound total TCR beta diversity. TCRdb trimmed public reads at Q25 via fastp, called clones via MiXCR and kept in-frame beta chains. Under each unique CDR3 protein, matching rows form one entry showing the most common genes and DNA. None of the V and J calls come from the authors' own analysis; TCRdb made them. In this sample the table shows hundreds of thousands of distinct CDR3 sequences, approximately 22% of which occur a single time. The ten top clones hold roughly a fifth of the sample.

This sample was included in a study of blood T cells in healthy people across ages (dated by TCRdb to the mid-2010s). For the wider study: In model experiments, template switching captured roughly one uniquely barcoded TCR beta cDNA molecule for every two T cells. The study analyzed two additional independent replicas of 1 million unique cDNA reads from the same blood draw for two donors, one aged 18 to 29 and one aged 80 or older. Donors were grouped into four age groups: young (average about 15 years), middle-aged (less than 40), aged (62) and long-lived (over 80). The study measured age-related changes in TCR beta repertoire diversity using deep sequencing normalized with unique cDNA molecular identifiers. To avoid experimental bias, donors of different ages were distributed randomly across sequencing lanes. Study-wide findings and limitations: The percentage of naive T cells measured by flow cytometry correlated strongly with observed TCR beta diversity. Estimates of total diversity based on one million sequenced T cells were considered lower bounds and underestimates. Observed TCR beta diversity per million T cells fell roughly linearly with age, and a significant reduction was already apparent by age around 44. Because the CMV infection status of the donors was unknown, age-related changes in expanded clonotypes may potentially have been confounded. Because profiling used bulk unsorted PBMCs, naive and antigen-experienced compartments could not be compared conclusively. Compared with the aged group, more naive CD4+ T cells, fewer expanded clones and increased TCR diversity were shown by the long-lived group, suggesting age selection.

V is reduced by 6 bases and J by 11 bases, leaving a spacing of 16 bases between them. The cysteine opens and the phenylalanine closes a CDR3 of 12 amino acids. Only the CDR3 region is kept as DNA, spanning 36 bases read in frame from base 1. Systemically healthy Caucasian individuals from Russia, roughly 40 in total and aged about 6 to 100 years, were included as donors. Each donor gave about 9.7 milliliters of peripheral blood, drawn into EDTA-treated Vacutainer tubes. Ficoll-Paque density-gradient centrifugation was used to isolate PBMCs, with at least 7 million obtained per sample. Trizol reagent was used to extract total RNA from PBMCs, with at least 5.5 micrograms per sample. Naive CD45RAhigh/CD27high T cell percentages were measured by flow cytometry on a PBMC aliquot from every donor.

The V gene is TRBV12-3 or TRBV12-4 and the J gene is TRBJ2-5; D gene: possibly TRBD1, on 6 matching bases. The receptor's source is a man aged 70 or older in good health. The sequenced sample was blood. CDR3 region: CASRARGAWQYF. The sequence in DNA is TGTGCCAGCAGGGCCAGGGGTGCGTGGCAGTACTTC.